Below, 5 T cell receptor beta chains from the same sample are listed, as sequenced in a study of regulatory T cells in long-lasting Graves disease. This sample's time point: newly diagnosed GD, antithyroid drugs for less than 3 months. Extracted PBMC RNA gave rise to the TCR library. Relying on iRepertoire HTBI primers and Arm-PCR of CDR3 regions, the team built TCR beta libraries. Each CDR3 protein is one row after TCRdb ran MiXCR on the multiplex PCR reads. The sample holds around 250,000 distinct CDR3 sequences; 20% are singletons and the top ten take roughly 13%. The material sequenced was peripheral blood mononuclear cells (PBMCs), taken at new diagnosis, from a patient treated with antithyroid drugs. The receptor source for this set is a female donor with Graves disease.

This clonotype has at least ten counts. The genes are TRBV6-1 and TRBJ2-2; D is perhaps TRBD2 (6 bases). The germline V gene has CDR1 MNHNS and CDR2 SASEGT. Trimming shortened V by 7 bases and J by 0 bases, and 12 bases separated the two germline ends. CDR3 size: 15 residues. The CDR3 reads CASTPGTSNTGELFF. CDR3 DNA: TGTGCCAGCACCCCAGGGACTTCGAACACCGGGGAGCTGTTTTTT.

This clonotype has a count of ten or more. The chain combines TRBV9 with TRBJ1-4; D is possibly TRBD1 (6 bases). The CDR3 is 16 amino acids. CDR1 is SGDLS and CDR2 is YYNGEE in the germline V gene. The V end was cut by 0 bases, the J end by 8 bases, with 17 bases between. The CDR3 loop reads CASSVAPTGGGEKLFF. DNA of the CDR3: TGTGCCAGCAGCGTAGCCCCGACAGGAGGAGGGGAAAAACTGTTTTTT. Combining the CDR3 with reference TRBV9 and TRBJ1-4 gives the whole variable domain DSGVTQTPKHLITATGQRVTLRCSPRSGDLSVYWYQQSLDQGLQFLIQYYNGEERAKGNILERFSAQQFPDLHSELNLSSLELGDSALYFCASSVAPTGGGEKLFFGSGTQLSVL.

This clonotype was observed many times. The chain joins TRBV5-1 to TRBJ2-1, with D unclear. The germline V gene encodes CDR1 SGHRS and CDR2 YFSETQ. V was shortened by 6 bases and J by 1 base, with 11 bases between the two germline ends. The CDR3 has 14 residues. The CDR3 here is CASTDHRSYNEQFF. The CDR3 nucleotides are TGCGCCAGCACCGACCATCGGTCCTACAATGAGCAGTTCTTC.

Many counts were recorded for this clonotype. The chain couples TRBV6-5 to TRBJ1-1; D is ambiguous. This CDR3 is 14 amino acids long. The V gene lost 4 bases and the J gene lost 0 bases, with 9 bases spanning the gap. Germline CDR1 is MNHEY and CDR2 is SVGAGI. Here the CDR3 reads CASSLHSVNTEAFF. CDR3 nucleotides: TGTGCCAGCAGTTTACACAGCGTGAACACTGAAGCTTTCTTT.

This clonotype was seen a handful of times. This chain uses TRBV28 with TRBJ1-5; TRBD1 might be the D (6 bases). V shed 7 bases and J shed 0 bases, with 16 bases lying between them. The CDR3 is made up of 16 amino acids. Germline V lookup: CDR1 MDHEN, CDR2 SYDVKM. The CDR3 DNA follows: TGTGCCAGCACCCCTCGCGGGGGGCGTAGCAATCAGCCCCAGCATTTT. Its translation: CASTPRGGRSNQPQHF.